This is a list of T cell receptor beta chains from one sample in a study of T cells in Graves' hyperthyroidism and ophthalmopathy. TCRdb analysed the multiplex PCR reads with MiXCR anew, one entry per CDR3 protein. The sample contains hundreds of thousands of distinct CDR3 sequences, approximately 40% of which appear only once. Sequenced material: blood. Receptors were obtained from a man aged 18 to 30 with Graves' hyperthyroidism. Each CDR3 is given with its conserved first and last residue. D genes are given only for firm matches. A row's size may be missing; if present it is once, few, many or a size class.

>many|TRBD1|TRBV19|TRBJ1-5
CASTSTGTDQPQHF
TGTGCCAGTACTTCGACAGGGACGGATCAGCCCCAGCATTTT
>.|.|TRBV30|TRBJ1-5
CAWSVGDGNQPQHF
TGTGCCTGGAGTGTAGGGGACGGCAATCAGCCCCAGCATTTT
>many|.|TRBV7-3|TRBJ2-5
CASSLTTGQGGETQYF
TGTGCCAGCAGCTTAACGACGGGGCAGGGTGGAGAGACCCAGTACTTC
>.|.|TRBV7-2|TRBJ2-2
CASSQESGNTGELFF
TGTGCCAGCAGCCAAGAGTCGGGGAACACCGGGGAGCTGTTTTTT
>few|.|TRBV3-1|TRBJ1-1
CASSQEGSGTEAFF
TGTGCCAGCAGCCAAGAAGGGTCGGGCACTGAAGCTTTCTTT
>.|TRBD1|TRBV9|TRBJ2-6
CASSMGQGSSGANVLTF
TGTGCCAGCAGCATGGGACAGGGGAGCTCTGGGGCCAACGTCCTGACTTTC
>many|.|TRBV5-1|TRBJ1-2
CASSSITGSGGYTF
TGCGCCAGCAGCTCGATTACAGGCTCAGGAGGCTACACCTTC
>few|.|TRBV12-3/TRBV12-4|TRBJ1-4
CASSLDVGEEKLFF
TGTGCCAGCAGTTTGGACGTGGGTGAGGAAAAACTGTTTTTT
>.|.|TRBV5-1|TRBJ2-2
CASTPEDIGELFF
TGCGCCAGCACTCCTGAGGATATCGGGGAGCTGTTTTTT
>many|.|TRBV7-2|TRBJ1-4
CASSSLGQGNEKLFF
TGTGCCAGCAGCTCCCTTGGGCAGGGAAATGAAAAACTGTTTTTT
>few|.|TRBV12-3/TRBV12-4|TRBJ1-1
CASSEKTTNTEAFF
TGTGCCAGCAGTGAAAAGACCACTAACACTGAAGCTTTCTTT
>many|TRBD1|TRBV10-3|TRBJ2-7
CAIRTTGAEQYF
TGTGCCATCAGGACGACAGGGGCCGAGCAGTACTTC
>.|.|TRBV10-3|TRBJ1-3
CAIRKGGNTIYF
TGTGCCATCCGCAAAGGAGGAAACACCATATATTTT
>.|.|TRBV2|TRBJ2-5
CASSGVLDPGGETQYF
TGTGCCAGCAGTGGCGTCCTAGACCCCGGGGGAGAGACCCAGTACTTC
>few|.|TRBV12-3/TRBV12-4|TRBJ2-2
CASSPTGYGGELFF
TGTGCCAGCAGTCCTACAGGGTATGGCGGGGAGCTGTTTTTT
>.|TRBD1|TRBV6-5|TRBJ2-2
CASSYPSGQGVTGELFF
TGTGCCAGCAGTTACCCTTCGGGACAGGGGGTCACCGGGGAGCTGTTTTTT
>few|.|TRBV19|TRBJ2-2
CASTSNGELFF
TGTGCCAGTACTTCGAACGGGGAGCTGTTTTTT
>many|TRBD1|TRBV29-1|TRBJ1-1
CSGAGGDDTEAFF
TGCAGCGGGGCAGGGGGCGACGACACTGAAGCTTTCTTT
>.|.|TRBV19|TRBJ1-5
CASKLSGLQSNQPQHF
TGTGCCAGTAAATTATCGGGCTTGCAGAGCAATCAGCCCCAGCATTTT